This passage covers 6 T cell receptor beta chains from one sample sequenced in a study of sequential checkpoint blockade in melanoma. Data came from immunoSEQ multiplex PCR; TCRdb stores just in-frame clones and leaves some out. The sample shows 35,000 to 40,000 clones, roughly 88% of them seen only once. Treatment defined: randomized to nivolumab then ipilimumab (arm A) or the reverse (arm B). The starting material was CD8+ T cells sorted from blood (inferred from file names), obtained from a patient given nivolumab and ipilimumab in sequence. These receptors came from a human donor with melanoma.

This chain links TRBV27 with TRBJ2-1; 9 bases are shared with TRBD2. After removal of 3 bases from V and 5 bases from J, the junction contained 8 bases not matched to a gene. From germline, CDR1 is MNHEY and CDR2 SMNVEV (reference sequence). This CDR3 region has 16 residues. The CDR3: CASSLTAGGGNNEQFF. The CDR3, as DNA: TGTGCCAGCAGTTTGACAGCGGGAGGAGGGAACAATGAGCAGTTCTTC.

The V call is TRBV15, the J call TRBJ2-1; D is unclear. Trimming stripped 4 bases from V and 8 bases from J, with 6 bases between. Germline loops: CDR1 LNHNV, CDR2 YYDKDF (reference sequence). This CDR3 region has 11 residues. CDR3 DNA sequence: TGTGCCACCAGCAAGCAGGATGAGCAGTTCTTC. Amino acid sequence: CATSKQDEQFF.

The J gene is TRBJ1-5, the V gene TRBV19, with D perhaps TRBD1 (6 bases). Between the trimmed V and J ends, which lost 1 base and 4 bases, there was a span of 11 bases. CDR1 and CDR2 (germline): LNHDA, SQIVND (reference sequence). The CDR3 runs 15 residues. CDR3 sequence reads: CASSIGEGGNQPQHF. The CDR3 DNA follows: TGTGCCAGTAGTATAGGGGAAGGGGGAAATCAGCCCCAGCATTTT.

This clone was observed a few times. The chain couples TRBV13 to TRBJ2-7, with D maybe TRBD2 (7 bases). The CDR3 contains 16 residues. The germline gives CDR1 PRHDT, CDR2 FYEKMQ (reference sequence). Trimming pared 5 bases from V and 5 bases from J, leaving 22 bases between. The CDR3 DNA reads TGTGCCAGCAGCACCTGGGGGAGGGGGGACTTCCACGAGCAGTACTTC. It encodes CASSTWGRGDFHEQYF.

The chain links TRBV7-9 to TRBJ2-5, with 9 bases aligning to TRBD1. The J call is in doubt because the DNA end fits TRBJ2-7 better. The CDR3 runs 14 residues. CDR1 is SEHNR, CDR2 FQNEAQ, per germline (reference sequence). The CDR3 DNA follows: TGTGCCAGCAGCTGGGGGACAGGGACCTACGAGCAGTACTTC. Encoded protein: CASSWGTGTYEQYF.

The V call is TRBV11-2, the J call TRBJ2-1; tentative D call: TRBD2 (6 bases). The CDR3 is made up of 15 amino acids. The germline V and J ends were trimmed by 2 bases and 6 bases, with 14 bases remaining between them. The V gene's germline CDR1 is SGHAT and CDR2 FQNNGV. DNA for the CDR3: TGTGCCAGCAGCTTATTACTAGCAAATCCCAATGAGCAGTTCTTC. This encodes CASSLLLANPNEQFF.